This T cell receptor (beta chain) stems from a study of Ad26.COV2.S vaccination and SARS-CoV-2 variants. At the level of the study: The Ad26.COV2.S arm of the COV1001 trial was where the donor was placed.

Documented treatment: about 20 received Ad26.COV2.S at low or high dose, single or two shots; several received placebo; per-sample allocation not given. Following the first vaccine or placebo injection, samples were taken on day 63. The vaccine delivered Wuhan-strain SARS-CoV-2 spike through an Ad26 vector. Here immunoSEQ multiplex PCR was the method, and the copy in TCRdb shows in-frame clones only, minus some. Here the sample spans hundreds of thousands of clones, 75% to 95% being singletons. V was clipped by 0 bases and J by 6 bases; unmatched bases: 13. The CDR3 has 17 amino acids. Germline CDR1 LGHNA, CDR2 YNFKEQ.

The sample in question was peripheral blood, obtained in a trial of Ad26.COV2.S vaccine versus placebo. The TCR sequence derives from a person between 18 and 60 years old who received the Ad26.COV2.S COVID-19 vaccine or a placebo. This chain uses TRBV4-2 with TRBJ2-7; 8 nucleotides match TRBD2. The CDR3 coding sequence is TGTGCCAGCAGCCAAGATAAGTCGGGAGGGTCAGGAAGCGAGCAGTACTTC. Residues: CASSQDKSGGSGSEQYF.